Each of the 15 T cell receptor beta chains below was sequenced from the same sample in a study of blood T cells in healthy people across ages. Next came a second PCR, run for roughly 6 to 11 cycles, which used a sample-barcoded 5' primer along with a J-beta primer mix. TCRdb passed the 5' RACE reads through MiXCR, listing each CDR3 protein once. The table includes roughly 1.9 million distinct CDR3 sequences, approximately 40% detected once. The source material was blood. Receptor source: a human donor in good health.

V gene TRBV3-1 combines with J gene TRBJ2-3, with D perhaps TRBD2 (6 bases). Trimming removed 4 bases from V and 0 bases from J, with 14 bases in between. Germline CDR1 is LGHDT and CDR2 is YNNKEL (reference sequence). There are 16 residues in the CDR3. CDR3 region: CASSPWEASSTDTQYF. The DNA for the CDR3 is TGTGCCAGCAGCCCCTGGGAGGCCTCTAGCACAGATACGCAGTATTTT.

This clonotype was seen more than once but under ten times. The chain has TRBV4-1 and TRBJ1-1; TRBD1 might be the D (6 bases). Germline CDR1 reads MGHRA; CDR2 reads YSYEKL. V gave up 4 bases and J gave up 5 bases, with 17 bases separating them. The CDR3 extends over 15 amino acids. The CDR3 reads CASSRTHREGTEAFF. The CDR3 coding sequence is TGCGCCAGCAGCCGGACCCACAGGGAAGGGACTGAAGCTTTCTTT.

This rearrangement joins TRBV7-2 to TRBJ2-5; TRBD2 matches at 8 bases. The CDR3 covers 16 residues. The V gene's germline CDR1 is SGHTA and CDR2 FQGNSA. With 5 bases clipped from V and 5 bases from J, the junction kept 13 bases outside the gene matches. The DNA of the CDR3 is TGTGCCAGCAGCCCTCCGGGGGGGGGTAGGTGGGAGACCCAGTACTTC. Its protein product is CASSPPGGGRWETQYF.

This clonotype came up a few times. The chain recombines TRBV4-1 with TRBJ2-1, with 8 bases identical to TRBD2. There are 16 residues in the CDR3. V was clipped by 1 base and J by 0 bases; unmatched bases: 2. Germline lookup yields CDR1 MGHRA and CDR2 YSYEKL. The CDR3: CASSQAAGGSYNEQFF. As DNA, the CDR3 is TGCGCCAGCAGCCAAGCGGCGGGGGGCTCCTACAATGAGCAGTTCTTC.

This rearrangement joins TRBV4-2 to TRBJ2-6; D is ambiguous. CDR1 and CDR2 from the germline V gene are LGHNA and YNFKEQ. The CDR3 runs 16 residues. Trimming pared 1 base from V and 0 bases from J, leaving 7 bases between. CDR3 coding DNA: TGTGCCAGCAGCCAAGGACACTTCTCTGGGGCCAACGTCCTGACTTTC. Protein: CASSQGHFSGANVLTF.

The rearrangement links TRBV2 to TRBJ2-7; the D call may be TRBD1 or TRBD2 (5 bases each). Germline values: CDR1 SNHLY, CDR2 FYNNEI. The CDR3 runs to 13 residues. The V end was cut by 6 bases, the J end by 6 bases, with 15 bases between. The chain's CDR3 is CASSATGRLEQYF. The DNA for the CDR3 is TGTGCCAGCAGCGCTACGGGACGGCTCGAGCAGTACTTC.

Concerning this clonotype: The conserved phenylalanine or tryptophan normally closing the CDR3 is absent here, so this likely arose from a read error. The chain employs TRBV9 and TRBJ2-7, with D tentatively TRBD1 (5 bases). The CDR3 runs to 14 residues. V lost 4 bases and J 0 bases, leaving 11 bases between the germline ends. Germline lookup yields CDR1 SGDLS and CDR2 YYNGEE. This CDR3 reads CASSLQGSSYEQYC. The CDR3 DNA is TGTGCCAGCAGCCTCCAGGGCTCCTCCTACGAGCAGTACTGC.

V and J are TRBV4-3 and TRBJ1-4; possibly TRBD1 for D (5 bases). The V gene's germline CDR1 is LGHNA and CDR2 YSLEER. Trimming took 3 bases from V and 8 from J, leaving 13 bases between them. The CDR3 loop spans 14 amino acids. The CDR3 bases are TGCGCCAGCAGCCAGGGCAGGTGGGGGGAAAAACTGTTTTTT. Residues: CASSQGRWGEKLFF.

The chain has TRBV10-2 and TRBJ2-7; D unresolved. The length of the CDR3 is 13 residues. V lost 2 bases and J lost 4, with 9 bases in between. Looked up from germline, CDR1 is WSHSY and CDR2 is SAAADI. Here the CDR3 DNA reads TGCGCCAGCAGTGAGACCCCCCGGTACGAGCAGTACTTC. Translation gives CASSETPRYEQYF.

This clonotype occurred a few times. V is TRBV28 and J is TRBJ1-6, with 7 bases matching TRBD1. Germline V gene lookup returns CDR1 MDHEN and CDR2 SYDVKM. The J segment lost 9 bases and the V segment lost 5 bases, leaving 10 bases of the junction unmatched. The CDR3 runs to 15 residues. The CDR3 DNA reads TGTGCCAGCAGTATTCAAGACAGGGAAGGTTCACCCCTCCACTTT. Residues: CASSIQDREGSPLHF.

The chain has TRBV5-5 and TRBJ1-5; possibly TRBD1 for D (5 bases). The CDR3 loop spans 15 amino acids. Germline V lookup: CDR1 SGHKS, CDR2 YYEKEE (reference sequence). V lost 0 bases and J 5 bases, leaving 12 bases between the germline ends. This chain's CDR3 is CASSLDGAAYQPQHF. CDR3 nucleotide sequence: TGTGCCAGCAGCTTGGATGGGGCCGCCTATCAGCCCCAGCATTTT. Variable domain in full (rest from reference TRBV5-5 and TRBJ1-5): DAGVTQSPTHLIKTRGQQVTLRCSPISGHKSVSWYQQVLGQGPQFIFQYYEKEERGRGNFPDRFSARQFPNYSSELNVNALLLGDSALYLCASSLDGAAYQPQHFGDGTRLSIL.

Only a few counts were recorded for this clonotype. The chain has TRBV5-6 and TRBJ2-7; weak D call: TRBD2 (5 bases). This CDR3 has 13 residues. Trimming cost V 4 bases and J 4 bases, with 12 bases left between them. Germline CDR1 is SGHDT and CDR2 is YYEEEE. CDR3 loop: CASSQEVGYEQYF. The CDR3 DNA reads TGTGCCAGCAGCCAGGAGGTGGGTTACGAGCAGTACTTC.

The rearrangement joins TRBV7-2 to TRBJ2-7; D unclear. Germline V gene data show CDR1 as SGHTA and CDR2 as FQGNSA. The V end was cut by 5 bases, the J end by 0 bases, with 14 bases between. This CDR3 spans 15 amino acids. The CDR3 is CASSTRTASSYEQYF. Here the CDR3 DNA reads TGTGCCAGCAGCACCCGGACCGCTAGCTCCTACGAGCAGTACTTC.

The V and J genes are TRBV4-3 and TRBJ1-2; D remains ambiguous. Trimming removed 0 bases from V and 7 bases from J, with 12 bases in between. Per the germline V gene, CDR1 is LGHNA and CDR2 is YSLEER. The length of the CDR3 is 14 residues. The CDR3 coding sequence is TGCGCCAGCAGCCAAGATGGCCTAGGGAGTGGCTACACCTTC. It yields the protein CASSQDGLGSGYTF.

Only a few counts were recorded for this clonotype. This CDR3 is CSALTGTSGAGGTQYF. For the CDR3, the DNA is TGCAGTGCTCTTACCGGGACTAGCGGGGCGGGGGGCACGCAGTATTTT. The chain links TRBV20-1 to TRBJ2-3, with 13 bases that match TRBD2. The CDR3 consists of 16 residues. The V segment lost 5 bases and the J segment 9 bases; nucleotides outside the gene matches: 14. CDR1 is DFQATT, CDR2 SNEGSKA, per germline (reference sequence).